This T cell receptor (beta chain) was captured by sequencing in a study of early T cells in non-severe SARS-CoV-2 infection. The wider study: Whole-blood bulk RNA, unsorted, was sequenced, and chains were unpaired.

This clonotype was found a few times. The CDR3 has 13 residues. Germline loops: CDR1 KGHDR, CDR2 SFDVKD. V was trimmed by 4 bases and J by 2 bases, leaving 7 bases between them. TCRdb processed the 5' RACE reads anew with MiXCR; each CDR3 protein has one entry. The data hold 50,000 or so distinct CDR3 sequences, with more than 12% observed a single time. The chain joins TRBV24-1 to TRBJ1-1; no clear D gene. This specimen was whole blood, taken at baseline. The sequence was obtained from an adult who was a healthcare worker with PCR-confirmed SARS-CoV-2 infection or an uninfected control (not recorded which). The DNA for the CDR3 is TGTGCCACCAGTGACGATTACAACACTGAAGCTTTCTTT. Protein: CATSDDYNTEAFF.